The 10 T cell receptor beta chains below all came from one sample that was sequenced in a study of T-cell reconstitution after alpha-beta-depleted transplantation in children. Unique molecular identifiers were used to barcode this TCRbeta library. MiXCR, applied by TCRdb to the PCR reads, yields one record per CDR3 protein. Altogether about a million distinct CDR3 sequences are present, roughly 29% being singletons, with the ten largest covering 25% to 35%. Sequencing was performed on PBMCs, mostly from graft donor cells, taken 360 days after TCRalphabeta/CD19-depleted stem cell transplant. The origin of the receptors is a boy younger than two who had a stem cell transplant for SCID, so the T cells may come from the graft donor.

The chain is built from TRBV13 and TRBJ2-3; no definite D call. Trimming stripped 5 bases from V and 6 bases from J, with 12 bases between. Per germline, CDR1 PRHDT and CDR2 FYEKMQ (reference sequence). This CDR3 is 13 amino acids long. The CDR3 DNA follows: TGTGCCAGCAGCCTCTACCCCAGGGATACGCAGTATTTT. Its protein product is CASSLYPRDTQYF. The complete variable domain, with remaining parts taken from reference TRBV13 and TRBJ2-3, reads AAGVIQSPRHLIKEKRETATLKCYPIPRHDTVYWYQQGPGQDPQFLISFYEKMQSDKGSIPDRFSAQQFSDYHSELNMSSLELGDSALYFCASSLYPRDTQYFGPGTRLTVL.

This clonotype was observed a handful of times. This chain joins TRBV25-1 and TRBJ2-5; D is perhaps TRBD1 or TRBD2 (5 bases each). Germline CDR1 is MGHDK and CDR2 is SYGVNS. The CDR3 is made up of 14 amino acids. The germline V and J ends were trimmed by 2 bases and 5 bases, with 12 bases remaining between them. In nucleotides, the CDR3 is TGTGCCAGCAGTGAACCCGGGGCGAGGGAGACCCAGTACTTC. This sequence encodes CASSEPGARETQYF.

The gene calls are TRBV5-1 and TRBJ2-2; D remains ambiguous. V was shortened by 3 bases and J by 5 bases, with 8 bases between the two germline ends. Looked up from germline, CDR1 is SGHRS and CDR2 is YFSETQ. The CDR3 has 13 amino acids. The CDR3 bases are TGCGCCAGCAGCTCCCCCTGGACCGGGGAGCTGTTTTTT. Protein product: CASSSPWTGELFF.

This clonotype was counted between two and nine times. The V and J genes are TRBV4-1 and TRBJ2-3; no reliable D call. Germline lookup yields CDR1 MGHRA and CDR2 YSYEKL. V was cut by 4 bases and J by 1 base, with 18 bases left in between. The CDR3 has 17 amino acids. The CDR3, as DNA: TGCGCCAGCAGCCTCAAACCGCCGACCGCCGGCACAGATACGCAGTATTTT. Translated: CASSLKPPTAGTDTQYF.

V is TRBV5-1 and J is TRBJ2-5; TRBD2 aligns across 13 bases. There are 16 residues in the CDR3. After removal of 4 bases from V and 5 bases from J, the junction contained 8 bases not matched to a gene. Germline values: CDR1 SGHRS, CDR2 YFSETQ. CDR3: CASSHTSGGAVETQYF. The CDR3, as DNA: TGCGCCAGCAGCCATACTAGCGGGGGGGCTGTCGAGACCCAGTACTTC.

The chain is built from TRBV5-5 and TRBJ2-4, with 7 positions matching TRBD1. Losses at the gene ends were 3 bases for V and 4 bases for J; bases not matched to a gene: 10. In germline, CDR1 is SGHKS, CDR2 YYEKEE (reference sequence). The CDR3 runs 16 residues. The DNA for the CDR3 is TGTGCCAGCAGCTCAATCCACAAGACAGGGAAAAACATTCAGTACTTC. As protein: CASSSIHKTGKNIQYF.

This clonotype was counted many times. The chain recombines TRBV12-3 or TRBV12-4 with TRBJ1-4, with 9 positions matching TRBD1. V shed 6 bases and J 3 bases; nucleotides not matched to a gene: 2. The CDR3 is 14 amino acids. The CDR3 nucleotides are TGTGCCAGCAGGAGGACAGGGGCTAATGAAAAACTGTTTTTT. Translation gives CASRRTGANEKLFF.

The V and J genes are TRBV29-1 and TRBJ2-1; D unresolved. This CDR3 is built from 13 residues. V was shortened by 3 bases and J by 5 bases, with 11 bases between the two germline ends. CDR1 and CDR2 from the germline V gene are SQVTM and ANQGSEA. CDR3 in amino acids: CSVELQLDNEQFF. DNA of the CDR3: TGCAGCGTTGAGCTACAGCTTGACAATGAGCAGTTCTTC.

The rearrangement joins TRBV20-1 to TRBJ2-3; D gene unclear. The V and J ends lost 3 bases and 2 bases respectively, with 6 bases between them. CDR3 size: 12 residues. Germline V lookup: CDR1 DFQATT, CDR2 SNEGSKA (reference sequence). CDR3 sequence reads: CSASLATDTQYF. The DNA of the CDR3 is TGCAGTGCTAGCCTCGCCACAGATACGCAGTATTTT.

V and J are TRBV12-3 or TRBV12-4 and TRBJ1-5; TRBD1 is a possible D gene (5 bases). The length of the CDR3 is 14 residues. V was clipped by 7 bases and J by 1 base, with 11 bases between them. CDR3 coding DNA: TGTGCCAGCACCTTCTGGGGGAGCAATCAGCCCCAGCATTTT. Protein: CASTFWGSNQPQHF.